This TCR beta chain is from a study of CD8+ T cells in alopecia areata. Study overall: Treated patients received oral tofacitinib, 5 to 10 mg twice daily. Study-wide results and caveats: Tofacitinib significantly lowered scalp clonality and expanded CD8+ clones among the top 100. In lesional scalp, particularly from alopecia totalis/universalis, clonality was higher than in normal scalp. Scalp and blood samples kept many expanded lesional clones throughout tofacitinib.

RNA extraction was followed by reverse transcription into cDNA, which acted as the sequencing template. TCRdb keeps only in-frame clones here, not all; method: immunoSEQ multiplex PCR. The sample contains under 130,000 clones, 65% to 90% of which appear only once. As regards this clone: The antigen remains undetermined.

Indicated treatment: oral pan-JAK inhibitor, 5-10 mg twice daily. CDR1 is MGHDK, CDR2 SYGVNS, per germline. V shed 7 bases and J shed 12 bases, with 14 bases lying between them. CDR3 size: 11 residues. This rearrangement joins TRBV25-1 to TRBJ2-3, with D perhaps assigned TRBD1 or TRBD2 (5 bases each). The sequence came from a human donor with alopecia areata. Here the sequenced sample was CD8+ T cells sorted from blood, taken at roughly week 30, from a patient treated with tofacitinib. CDR3 coding DNA: TGTGCCAGCACCGTTGGGGGAAATCAGTATTTT. Its protein product is CASTVGGNQYF.